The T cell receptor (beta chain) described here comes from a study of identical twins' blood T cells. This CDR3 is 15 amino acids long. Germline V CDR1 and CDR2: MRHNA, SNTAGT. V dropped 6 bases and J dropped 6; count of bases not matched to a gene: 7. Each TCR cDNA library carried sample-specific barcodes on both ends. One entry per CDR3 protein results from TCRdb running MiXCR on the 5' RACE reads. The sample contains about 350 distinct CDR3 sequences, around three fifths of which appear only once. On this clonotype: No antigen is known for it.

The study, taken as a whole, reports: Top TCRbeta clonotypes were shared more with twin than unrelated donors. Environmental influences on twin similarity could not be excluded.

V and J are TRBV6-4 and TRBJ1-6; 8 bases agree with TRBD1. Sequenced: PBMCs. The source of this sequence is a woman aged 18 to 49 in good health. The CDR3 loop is CASRTGVGGNSPLHF. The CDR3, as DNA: TGTGCCAGCAGGACAGGGGTGGGGGGTAATTCACCCCTCCACTTT.